Below are 30 T cell receptor beta chains sequenced from a single sample in a study of blood T cell repertoires in COVID-19. Sequenced by immunoSEQ multiplex PCR; TCRdb stores in-frame clones only, minus some. The sample has around 350,000 clones, more than 75% seen once. The sequencing input was peripheral blood. The receptors here all came from a human donor in a cohort sampled during active COVID-19.

The chain couples TRBV5-1 to TRBJ2-7; 12 nucleotides align to TRBD1. Germline V lookup: CDR1 SGHRS, CDR2 YFSETQ. CDR3 size: 16 residues. The trim removed 4 bases at V and 4 bases at J, leaving 9 bases unmatched. This CDR3 reads CASSIGGTGGFYEQYF. CDR3 in DNA: TGCGCCAGCAGCATTGGCGGGACAGGGGGCTTTTACGAGCAGTACTTC.

CDR3 sequence: CASNTGGENQPQHF. The CDR3 coding sequence is TGTGCCAGCAATACCGGGGGAGAAAATCAGCCCCAGCATTTT. The chain has TRBV6-5 and TRBJ1-5; possible D gene TRBD1, 5 bases. V was trimmed by 7 bases and J by 4 bases, leaving 14 bases between them. Per germline, CDR1 MNHEY and CDR2 SVGAGI. The CDR3 totals 14 residues.

The rearrangement uses TRBV7-8 and TRBJ1-2; 8 nucleotides agree with TRBD1. V was clipped by 1 base and J by 7 bases; unmatched bases: 5. Germline V gene lookup returns CDR1 SGHVS and CDR2 FQNEAQ. This CDR3 comprises 14 residues. The CDR3 DNA sequence: TGTGCCAGCAGCTTAGGGACAGGGAGATCTGGCTACACCTTC. Translation: CASSLGTGRSGYTF.

The chain has TRBV29-1 and TRBJ2-7; 9 positions agree with TRBD1. Germline V gene data show CDR1 as SQVTM and CDR2 as ANQGSEA. Trimming took 6 bases from V and 2 from J; bases not matched to a gene: 11. This CDR3 has 15 residues. CDR3 loop: CSVCVWDREPYEQYF. The CDR3 DNA reads as TGCAGCGTATGCGTGTGGGACAGGGAGCCCTACGAGCAGTACTTC.

The chain joins TRBV28 to TRBJ2-7; 14 nucleotides agree with TRBD2. The junction had 16 bases not matched to a gene; V was cut back by 0 bases and J by 0 bases. The CDR3 loop spans 22 amino acids. From germline, CDR1 is MDHEN and CDR2 SYDVKM. The CDR3: CASSLWGVGGGLAGGFSYEQYF. Here the CDR3 DNA reads TGTGCCAGCAGTTTATGGGGGGTCGGAGGAGGACTAGCGGGAGGCTTCTCCTACGAGCAGTACTTC.

The V gene is TRBV28, the J gene TRBJ1-5, with 12 bases lining up with TRBD1. The CDR3 extends over 15 amino acids. Germline CDR1 is MDHEN and CDR2 is SYDVKM. V lost 6 bases, J lost 7 bases, and 7 bases stayed unmatched. CDR3 sequence (DNA): TGTGCCAGCAGCGGCCCAGGGACAGGGGGCCAGCCCCAGCATTTT. Protein sequence: CASSGPGTGGQPQHF.

This clone was seen a few times. Here the CDR3 DNA reads TGTGCCAGCAGTTACACAGGGACGGGTGGCTACACCTTC. It codes for CASSYTGTGGYTF. V gene TRBV28 combines with J gene TRBJ1-2; tentative D call: TRBD1 (6 bases). Trimming removed 4 bases from V and 7 bases from J, with 13 bases in between. CDR1 and CDR2 (germline): MDHEN, SYDVKM. This CDR3 region has 13 residues.

The chain has TRBV3-1 (or the pseudogene TRBV3-2) and TRBJ2-7; 10 nucleotides line up with TRBD2. From germline, CDR1 is LGHDT and CDR2 YNNKEL (reference sequence). The J segment lost 4 bases and the V segment lost 1 base, leaving 7 bases of the junction unmatched. This CDR3 comprises 16 residues. The CDR3 DNA follows: TGTGCCAGCAGCCAAGGGATTGGACTAGCGGAGTACGAGCAGTACTTC. Translated: CASSQGIGLAEYEQYF.

V gene TRBV19 combines with J gene TRBJ1-4, with D perhaps matching TRBD1 (5 bases). Between the trimmed V and J ends, which lost 5 bases and 0 bases, there was a span of 10 bases. The CDR3 has 15 amino acids. Germline V CDR1 and CDR2: LNHDA, SQIVND (reference sequence). CDR3 nucleotides: TGTGCCAGTAGTTTCCGACAGCCAACTAATGAAAAACTGTTTTTT. This encodes CASSFRQPTNEKLFF.

This chain connects TRBV6-5 to TRBJ1-3; D is unclear. Germline values: CDR1 MNHEY, CDR2 SVGAGI. Trimming removed 5 bases at V and 0 bases at J, with 11 bases between. The length of the CDR3 is 15 residues. The CDR3 DNA reads TGTGCCAGCAGTCCGACATATTTCTCTGGAAACACCATATATTTT. It is translated as CASSPTYFSGNTIYF.

V is TRBV29-1 and J is TRBJ2-5; 9 positions match TRBD2. The V segment lost 6 bases and the J segment 4 bases; nucleotides outside the gene matches: 15. CDR3 size: 16 residues. Germline CDR1 is SQVTM and CDR2 is ANQGSEA. CDR3 region: CSVVGAVTSGPETQYF. CDR3 sequence (DNA): TGCAGCGTAGTAGGGGCGGTAACTAGCGGGCCAGAGACCCAGTACTTC. The full variable domain, completed using reference TRBV29-1 and TRBJ2-5, is SAVISQKPSRDICQRGTSLTIQCQVDSQVTMMFWYRQQPGQSLTLIATANQGSEATYESGFVIDKFPISRPNLTFSTLTVSNMSPEDSSIYLCSVVGAVTSGPETQYFGPGTRLLVL.

As DNA, the CDR3 is TGTGCCAGCAGCTTTCTACGGGGGGGCGGGGATACGCAGTATTTT. This codes for CASSFLRGGGDTQYF. This chain connects TRBV5-4 to TRBJ2-3; 8 nucleotides align to TRBD2. Trimming cost V 2 bases and J 6 bases; bases outside gene matches: 8. This CDR3 contains 15 residues. CDR1 and CDR2 (germline): SGHNT, YYREEE (reference sequence).

The rearrangement uses TRBV7-3 and TRBJ2-1; 7 bases agree with TRBD2. In germline, CDR1 is SGHTA, CDR2 FQGTGA. With V trimmed by 3 bases and J by 5 bases, 4 bases remained unmatched. The CDR3 spans 14 residues. CDR3 nucleotide sequence: TGTGCCAGCAGCTTGGGGGGGAGAGACAATGAGCAGTTCTTC. Residues: CASSLGGRDNEQFF.

This clone turned up a few times. This chain links TRBV28 with TRBJ1-3; TRBD1 matches 8 bases. The germline gives CDR1 MDHEN, CDR2 SYDVKM. The CDR3 sequence is 16 residues long. The trim removed 4 bases at V and 4 bases at J, leaving 9 bases unmatched. The CDR3 nucleotides are TGTGCCAGCAGTTCCCCCAGGACAGGGAGCGGAAACACCATATATTTT. Protein: CASSSPRTGSGNTIYF.

The genes are TRBV13 and TRBJ2-2; no clear D gene. The V and J ends lost 0 bases and 6 bases respectively, with 14 bases between them. The CDR3 consists of 16 residues. Germline V CDR1 and CDR2: PRHDT, FYEKMQ (reference sequence). CDR3 residues: CASSLGRPGKAGELFF. For the CDR3, the DNA is TGTGCCAGCAGCTTAGGCCGCCCAGGCAAGGCCGGGGAGCTGTTTTTT.

The chain joins TRBV5-4 to TRBJ2-3, with 8 bases matching TRBD2. J gave up 4 bases and V 4 bases, and 5 bases lay outside the gene matches. The germline CDR1 and CDR2 sequences are SGHNT and YYREEE (reference sequence). The CDR3 loop spans 14 amino acids. The CDR3 protein is CASSDRGGPDTQYF. CDR3 sequence (DNA): TGTGCCAGCAGCGACCGGGGGGGACCAGATACGCAGTATTTT.

The rearrangement links TRBV18 to TRBJ2-7, with TRBD2 identical over 13 bases. Germline V gives CDR1 KGHSH, CDR2 LQKENI. This CDR3 has 15 amino acids. V shed 3 bases and J 4 bases; nucleotides not matched to a gene: 3. The CDR3, as DNA: TGTGCCAGCTCACCTCCGGGACTAGCGGGATACGAGCAGTACTTC. Translation gives CASSPPGLAGYEQYF.

The chain employs TRBV5-1 and TRBJ1-1; the D gene is possibly TRBD1 (5 bases). Trimming pared 5 bases from V and 2 bases from J, leaving 13 bases between. There are 14 residues in the CDR3. The germline V gene has CDR1 SGHRS and CDR2 YFSETQ. The CDR3 loop reads CASRFQGTNTEAFF. CDR3 DNA: TGCGCCAGCAGGTTTCAGGGAACCAACACTGAAGCTTTCTTT.

The V call is TRBV9, the J call TRBJ1-3; D gene unclear. V was cut by 4 bases and J by 3 bases, with 5 bases left in between. The CDR3 totals 12 residues. The germline gives CDR1 SGDLS, CDR2 YYNGEE. CDR3 nucleotides: TGTGCCAGCAGCTCAGGTGGAAACACCATATATTTT. It is translated as CASSSGGNTIYF.

This rearrangement joins TRBV29-1 to TRBJ2-3; tentatively, D is TRBD2 (7 bases). The CDR3 sequence is 19 residues long. Trimming stripped 0 bases from V and 4 bases from J, with 26 bases between. Germline V lookup: CDR1 SQVTM, CDR2 ANQGSEA. CDR3 amino acids: CSVEDLGGPWGSYPDTQYF. CDR3 nucleotide sequence: TGCAGCGTTGAAGATCTCGGGGGGCCTTGGGGGAGCTATCCAGATACGCAGTATTTT.

J is TRBJ1-3 and V is TRBV19; D might be TRBD1 (5 bases). The CDR3 consists of 15 residues. Per germline, CDR1 LNHDA and CDR2 SQIVND (reference sequence). V shed 4 bases and J shed 1 base, with 11 bases lying between them. The CDR3 DNA reads TGTGCCAGTAGTACGACCGGGGGGTCTGGAAACACCATATATTTT. Translating gives CASSTTGGSGNTIYF.

The chain recombines TRBV30 with TRBJ1-1, with 7 bases that match TRBD1. Germline V gives CDR1 GTSNPN, CDR2 SVGIG (reference sequence). Germline trimming cut 3 bases from V and 5 bases from J; bases unmatched to any gene: 12. This CDR3 spans 15 amino acids. CDR3 DNA: TGTGCCTGGAGCAGTCCCCACAGGGGAAAAACTGAAGCTTTCTTT. Translation: CAWSSPHRGKTEAFF.

The genes are TRBV7-9 and TRBJ2-7, with a weak D call TRBD1 (6 bases). V lost 8 bases and J 2 bases, leaving 16 bases between the germline ends. From germline, CDR1 is SEHNR and CDR2 FQNEAQ (reference sequence). The CDR3 has 14 residues. CDR3 sequence reads: CASGGHMTTYEQYF. In nucleotides, the CDR3 is TGTGCCAGCGGGGGACACATGACCACCTACGAGCAGTACTTC.

This clone was seen only a few times. The gene calls are TRBV21-1 and TRBJ2-7; the table calls TRBD1, which could not be checked here. TRBV21-1 has pseudogene status. This CDR3 spans 14 amino acids. The CDR3 coding sequence is TGTGCCAGCAGCGTCCGGGACAGGGTGAACGAGCAGTACTTC. It codes for CASSVRDRVNEQYF.

This clone was observed a handful of times. The rearrangement uses TRBV24-1 and TRBJ2-2; 11 bases agree with TRBD1. With 3 bases clipped from V and 0 bases from J, the junction kept 5 bases outside the gene matches. Germline values: CDR1 KGHDR, CDR2 SFDVKD. CDR3 length: 18 amino acids. The chain's CDR3 is CATSDPPGQGANTGELFF. CDR3 DNA: TGTGCCACCAGTGATCCCCCGGGACAGGGGGCGAACACCGGGGAGCTGTTTTTT.

The table lists this clone with a few counts. The rearrangement uses TRBV15 and TRBJ2-7; 11 bases fit TRBD2. Germline-derived CDR1 and CDR2 are LNHNV and YYDKDF (reference sequence). J gave up 6 bases and V 1 base, and 5 bases lay outside the gene matches. The CDR3 consists of 15 residues. CDR3 DNA: TGTGCCACCAGCAGAGCGAGAGGGACTAGCGGCGAGCAGTACTTC. It encodes CATSRARGTSGEQYF.

This clone was counted a few times. The chain has TRBV6-1 and TRBJ2-5; D uncertain. Per the germline V gene, CDR1 is MNHNS and CDR2 is SASEGT. This CDR3 spans 15 amino acids. V lost 5 bases, J lost 1 base, and 14 bases lay in between. The CDR3, as DNA: TGTGCCAGCAGTTCCCAACTCATCCCCCAAGAGACCCAGTACTTC. Its protein product is CASSSQLIPQETQYF.

The genes are TRBV12-3 or TRBV12-4 and TRBJ1-1, with D possibly matching TRBD1 (6 bases). This CDR3 comprises 13 residues. V lost 10 bases, J lost 4 bases, and 16 bases lay in between. The CDR3 sequence: CAINRVHGTEAFF. In DNA form, the CDR3 reads TGTGCCATCAACAGGGTTCACGGCACTGAAGCTTTCTTT.

The chain carries TRBV19 and TRBJ1-1; 11 bases are shared with TRBD1. This CDR3 comprises 17 residues. The germline V gene has CDR1 LNHDA and CDR2 SQIVND (reference sequence). Germline trimming cut 5 bases from V and 8 bases from J; bases unmatched to any gene: 16. In nucleotides, the CDR3 is TGTGCCAGTAGTCACCCTAGGACAGGGGGCTATGTGGCGGAAGCTTTCTTT. It specifies CASSHPRTGGYVAEAFF.

The genes are TRBV6-5 and TRBJ1-2, with TRBD1 as a possible D gene (5 bases). The CDR3 contains 14 residues. Germline CDR1 MNHEY, CDR2 SVGAGI. Trimming pared 5 bases from V and 4 bases from J, leaving 14 bases between. The CDR3 loop is CASSTTASGYGYTF. The CDR3 DNA is TGTGCCAGCAGTACGACAGCCTCGGGCTATGGCTACACCTTC.